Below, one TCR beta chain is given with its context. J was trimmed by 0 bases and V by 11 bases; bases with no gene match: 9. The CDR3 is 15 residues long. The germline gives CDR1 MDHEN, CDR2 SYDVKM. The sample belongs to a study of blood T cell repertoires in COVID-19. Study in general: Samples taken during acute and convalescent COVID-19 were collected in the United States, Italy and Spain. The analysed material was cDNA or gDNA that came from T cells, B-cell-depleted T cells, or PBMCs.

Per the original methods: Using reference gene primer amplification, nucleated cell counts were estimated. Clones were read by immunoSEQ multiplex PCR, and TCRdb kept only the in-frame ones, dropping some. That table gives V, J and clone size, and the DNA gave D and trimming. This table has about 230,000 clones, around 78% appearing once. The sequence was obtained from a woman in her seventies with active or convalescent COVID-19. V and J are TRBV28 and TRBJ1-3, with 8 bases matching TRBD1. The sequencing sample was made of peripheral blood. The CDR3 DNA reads TGTGCCTCCACAGGGGGTACGCCCTCTGGAAACACCATATATTTT. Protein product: CASTGGTPSGNTIYF. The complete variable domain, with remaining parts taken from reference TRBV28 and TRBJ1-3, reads DVKVTQSSRYLVKRTGEKVFLECVQDMDHENMFWYRQDPGLGLRLIYFSYDVKMKEKGDIPEGYSVSREKKERFSLILESASTNQTSMYLCASTGGTPSGNTIYFGEGSWLTVV.